This TCR beta chain was recorded in a study of T cells expressing NK-cell markers. For TCR beta, cDNA was produced by 5'RACE template switching with UMIs. TCRdb reprocessed the 5' RACE reads, keeping one entry per CDR3 protein, no DNA. The repertoire table contains 350,000 to 450,000 distinct CDR3 sequences. This CDR3 is 15 amino acids long. In germline, CDR1 is SQVTM, CDR2 ANQGSEA. V and J are TRBV29-1 and TRBJ2-5; TCRdb selects TRBD1, and the lack of DNA leaves this call unchecked. The clonotype originates from a man aged 18-69 years in good health. Sample: blood T cells: a sorted CD56 or NKG2C T cell subset, CD4+ or CD8+ T cells, or bulk PBMC T cells (not recorded which). This CDR3 is CSVETPPDSRETQYF.